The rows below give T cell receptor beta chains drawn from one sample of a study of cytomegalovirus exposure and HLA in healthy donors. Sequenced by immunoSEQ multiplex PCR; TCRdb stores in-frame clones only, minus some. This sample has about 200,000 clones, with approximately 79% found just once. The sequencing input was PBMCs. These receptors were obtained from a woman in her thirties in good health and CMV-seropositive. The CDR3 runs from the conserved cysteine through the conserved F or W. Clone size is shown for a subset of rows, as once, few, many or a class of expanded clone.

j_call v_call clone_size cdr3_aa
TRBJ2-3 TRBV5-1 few CASSLELVDTQYF
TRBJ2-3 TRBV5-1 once CASSRGTSGASTDTQYF
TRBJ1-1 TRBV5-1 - CASSSNRGMNTEAFF
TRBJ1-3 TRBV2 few CASSGDSTGFLGNTIYF
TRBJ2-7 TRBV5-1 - CASGRVGTGHYEQYF
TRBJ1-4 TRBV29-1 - CRNQFYRDTNEKLFF
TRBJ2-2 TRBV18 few CASAQGAPGELFF
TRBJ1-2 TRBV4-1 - CASSQEYDRGYTF
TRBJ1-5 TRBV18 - CASSPRFGHNQPQHF
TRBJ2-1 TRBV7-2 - CASSKTSEFYNEQFF
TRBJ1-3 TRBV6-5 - CASSYTTLGNTIYF
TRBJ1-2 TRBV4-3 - CASSHGDREEKRYTF
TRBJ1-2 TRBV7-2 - CASSLVYGGANYGYTF
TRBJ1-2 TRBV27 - CASRSLSAGSGYTF
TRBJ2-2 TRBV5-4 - CASYRAGGKTGELFF